A single T cell receptor (beta chain) is shown here with its context. Generated by immunoSEQ multiplex PCR, the TCRdb table keeps only in-frame clones and is missing some. Among more than 40,000 clones, 76% were seen once, and the ten largest hold 11%. These data originate in a study of radiotherapy plus CTLA-4 blockade in lung cancer. Focal radiation and CTLA-4 blockade (ipilimumab) were tested in chemo-refractory metastatic non-small-cell lung cancer patients. V lost 4 bases and J 1 base, leaving 11 bases between the germline ends. The CDR3 is 15 amino acids. Per germline, CDR1 MGHDK and CDR2 SYGVNS.

The source was peripheral blood, collected from a patient treated with radiotherapy plus ipilimumab. This receptor was identified in a human donor with non-small cell lung cancer who had stable disease on radiotherapy plus ipilimumab. The gene calls are TRBV25-1 and TRBJ1-5; D gene uncertain. CDR3 in DNA: TGTGCCAGCAGTGGGTCTGGGTTCAGCAATCAGCCCCAGCATTTT. Its protein product is CASSGSGFSNQPQHF.